A selection of T cell receptor beta chains follows, all from one sample in a study of cytomegalovirus exposure and HLA in healthy donors. Measured with immunoSEQ multiplex PCR; TCRdb has only the in-frame clones, and not every one. This sample yields more than 80,000 clones, of which about four fifths are seen a single time; around 3% belongs to the top ten. The sequencing input was PBMCs. The source is a female donor in good health and CMV-seropositive. The CDR3 runs from the conserved cysteine through the conserved F or W. Fields, in order: clone size, V gene, CDR3 length, CDR3 protein. Size values are once, few and many counts, or a class for expanded clones, and some rows have none.

NA TRBV30 12 CAWSNRGNEQYF
NA TRBV7-2 13 CASSLAGGNEQFF
NA TRBV25-1 12 CASSSGEQPQHF
NA TRBV10-3 16 CAITNPGQGADYGYTF
NA TRBV28 13 CASSRGQNQPQHF
NA TRBV5-1 15 CASSSLAASTDTQYF
few TRBV19 13 CASSIPQGGGYTF
NA TRBV2 16 CASSEFSGGRGNTIYF
NA TRBV7-9 15 CASSLIWDSFYEQYF
NA TRBV5-1 13 CASSLDQIYEQYF
NA TRBV7-2 16 CASSLTSTGRIYGYTF